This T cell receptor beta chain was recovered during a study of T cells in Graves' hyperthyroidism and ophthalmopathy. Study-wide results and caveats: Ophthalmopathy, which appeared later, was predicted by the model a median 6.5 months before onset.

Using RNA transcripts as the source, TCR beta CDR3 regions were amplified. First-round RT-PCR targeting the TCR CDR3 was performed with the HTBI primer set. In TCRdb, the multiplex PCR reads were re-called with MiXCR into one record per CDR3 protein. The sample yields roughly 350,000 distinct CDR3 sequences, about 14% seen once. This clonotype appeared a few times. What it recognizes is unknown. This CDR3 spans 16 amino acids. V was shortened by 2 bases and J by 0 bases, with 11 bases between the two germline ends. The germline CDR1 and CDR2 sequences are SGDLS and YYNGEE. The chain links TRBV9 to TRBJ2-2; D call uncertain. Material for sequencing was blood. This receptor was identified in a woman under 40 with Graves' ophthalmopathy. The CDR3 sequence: CASSVHLGTNTGELFF. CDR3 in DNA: TGTGCCAGCAGCGTTCATTTAGGTACGAACACCGGGGAGCTGTTTTTT.